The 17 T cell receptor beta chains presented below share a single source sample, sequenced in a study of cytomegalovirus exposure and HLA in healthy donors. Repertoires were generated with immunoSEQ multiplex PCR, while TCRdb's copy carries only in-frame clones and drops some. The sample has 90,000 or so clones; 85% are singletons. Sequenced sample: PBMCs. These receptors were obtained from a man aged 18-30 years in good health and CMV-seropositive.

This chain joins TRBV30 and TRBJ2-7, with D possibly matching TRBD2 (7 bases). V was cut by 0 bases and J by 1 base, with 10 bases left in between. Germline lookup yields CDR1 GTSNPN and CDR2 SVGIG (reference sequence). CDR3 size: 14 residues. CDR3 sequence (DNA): TGTGCCTGGAGTGTCGGGGGGCCATCCTACGAGCAGTACTTC. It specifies CAWSVGGPSYEQYF. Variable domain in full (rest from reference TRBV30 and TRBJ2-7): SQTIHQWPATLVQPVGSPLSLECTVEGTSNPNLYWYRQAAGRGLQLLFYSVGIGQISSEVPQNLSASRPQDRQFILSSKKLLLSDSGFYLCAWSVGGPSYEQYFGPGTRLTVT.

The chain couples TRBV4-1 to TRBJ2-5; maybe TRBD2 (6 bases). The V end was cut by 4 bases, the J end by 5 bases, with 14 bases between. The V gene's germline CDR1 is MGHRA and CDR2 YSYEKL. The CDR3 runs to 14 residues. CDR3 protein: CASSPLGGAETQYF. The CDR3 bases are TGCGCCAGCAGCCCTCTCGGCGGGGCCGAGACCCAGTACTTC.

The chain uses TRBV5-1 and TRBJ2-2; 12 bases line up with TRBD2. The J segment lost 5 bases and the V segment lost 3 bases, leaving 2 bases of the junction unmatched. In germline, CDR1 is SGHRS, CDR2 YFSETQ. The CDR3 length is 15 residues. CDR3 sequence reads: CASSSGTSGTGELFF. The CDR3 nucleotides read TGCGCCAGCAGCTCGGGGACTAGCGGGACCGGGGAGCTGTTTTTT.

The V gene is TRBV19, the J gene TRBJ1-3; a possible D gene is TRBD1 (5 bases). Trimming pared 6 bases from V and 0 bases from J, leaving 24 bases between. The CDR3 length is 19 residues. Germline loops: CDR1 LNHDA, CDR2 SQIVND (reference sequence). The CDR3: CASRESPGTRPVSGNTIYF. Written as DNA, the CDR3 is TGTGCCAGTAGAGAATCGCCAGGGACTCGACCAGTCTCTGGAAACACCATATATTTT. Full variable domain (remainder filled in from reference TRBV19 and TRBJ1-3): DGGITQSPKYLFRKEGQNVTLSCEQNLNHDAMYWYRQDPGQGLRLIYYSQIVNDFQKGDIAEGYSVSREKKESFPLTVTSAQKNPTAFYLCASRESPGTRPVSGNTIYFGEGSWLTVV.

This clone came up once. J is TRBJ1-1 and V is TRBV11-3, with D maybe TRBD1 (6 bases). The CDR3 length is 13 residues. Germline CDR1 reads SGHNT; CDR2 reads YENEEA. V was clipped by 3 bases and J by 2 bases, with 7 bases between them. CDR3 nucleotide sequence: TGTGCCAGCAGCTTGGGGACAAACACTGAAGCTTTCTTT. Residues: CASSLGTNTEAFF.

CDR3 in DNA: TGCAGCGTTGAAGGTCGGTCCTACAATGAGCAGTTCTTC. Amino acids: CSVEGRSYNEQFF. The chain is built from TRBV29-1 and TRBJ2-1; D remains unclear. Germline V gene lookup returns CDR1 SQVTM and CDR2 ANQGSEA. The CDR3 has 13 residues. V was cut by 1 base and J by 1 base, with 5 bases left in between.

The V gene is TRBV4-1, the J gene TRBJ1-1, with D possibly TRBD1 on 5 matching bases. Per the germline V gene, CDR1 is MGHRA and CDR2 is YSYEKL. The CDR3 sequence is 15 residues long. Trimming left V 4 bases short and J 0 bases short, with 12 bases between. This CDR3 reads CASSLPGGLNTEAFF. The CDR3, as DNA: TGCGCCAGCAGCCTCCCGGGGGGGTTGAACACTGAAGCTTTCTTT.

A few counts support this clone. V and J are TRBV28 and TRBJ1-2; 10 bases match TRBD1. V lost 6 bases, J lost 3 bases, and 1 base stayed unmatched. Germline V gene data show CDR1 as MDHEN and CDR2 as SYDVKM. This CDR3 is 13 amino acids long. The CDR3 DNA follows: TGTGCCAGCAGGGGACAGGGGTACTATGGCTACACCTTC. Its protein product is CASRGQGYYGYTF.

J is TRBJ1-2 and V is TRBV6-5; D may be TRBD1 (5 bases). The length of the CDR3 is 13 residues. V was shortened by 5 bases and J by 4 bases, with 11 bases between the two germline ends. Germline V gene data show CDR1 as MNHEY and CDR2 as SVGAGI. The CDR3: CASSPSGAYGYTF. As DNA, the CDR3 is TGTGCCAGCAGTCCAAGCGGGGCCTATGGCTACACCTTC.

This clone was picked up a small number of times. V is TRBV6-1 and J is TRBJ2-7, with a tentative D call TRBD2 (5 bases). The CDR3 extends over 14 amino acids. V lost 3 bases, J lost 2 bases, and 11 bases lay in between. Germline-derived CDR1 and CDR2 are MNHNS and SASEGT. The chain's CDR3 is CASSEVNGAYEQYF. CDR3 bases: TGTGCCAGCAGTGAGGTGAACGGGGCCTACGAGCAGTACTTC.

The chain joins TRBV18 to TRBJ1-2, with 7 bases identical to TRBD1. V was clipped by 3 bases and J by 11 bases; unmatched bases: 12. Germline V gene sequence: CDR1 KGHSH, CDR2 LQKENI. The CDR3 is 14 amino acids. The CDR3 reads CASSPGTGQTFYTF. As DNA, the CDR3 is TGTGCCAGCTCACCGGGCACGGGACAGACCTTTTACACCTTC.

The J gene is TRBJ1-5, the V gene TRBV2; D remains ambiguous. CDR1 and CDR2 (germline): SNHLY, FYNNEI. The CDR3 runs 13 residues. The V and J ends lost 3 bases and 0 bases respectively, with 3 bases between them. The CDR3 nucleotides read TGTGCCAGCAGTGACAGTAGCAATCAGCCCCAGCATTTT. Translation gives CASSDSSNQPQHF.

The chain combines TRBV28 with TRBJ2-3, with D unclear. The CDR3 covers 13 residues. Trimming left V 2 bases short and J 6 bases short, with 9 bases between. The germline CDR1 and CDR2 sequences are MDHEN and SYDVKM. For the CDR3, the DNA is TGTGCCAGCAGTTTACCTCGTTCCGATACGCAGTATTTT. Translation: CASSLPRSDTQYF.

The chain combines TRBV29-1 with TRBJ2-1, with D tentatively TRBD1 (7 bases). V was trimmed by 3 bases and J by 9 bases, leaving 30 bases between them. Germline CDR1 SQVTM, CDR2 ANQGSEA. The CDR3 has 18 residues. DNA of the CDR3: TGCAGCGTTGAGGTCCCAGGGGGGCTGGGGGTGATCGGAGGTGAGCAGTTCTTC. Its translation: CSVEVPGGLGVIGGEQFF.

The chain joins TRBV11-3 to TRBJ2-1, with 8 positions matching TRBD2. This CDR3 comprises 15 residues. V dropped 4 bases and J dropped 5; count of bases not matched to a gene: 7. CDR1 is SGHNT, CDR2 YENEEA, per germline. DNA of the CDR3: TGTGCCAGCAGCTATAGCGGGACGGCCCACAATGAGCAGTTCTTC. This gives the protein CASSYSGTAHNEQFF.

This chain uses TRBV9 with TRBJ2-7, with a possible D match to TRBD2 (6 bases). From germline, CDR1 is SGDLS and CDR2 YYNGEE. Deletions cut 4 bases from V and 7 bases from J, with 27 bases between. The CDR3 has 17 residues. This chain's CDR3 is CASSSSGGNPMPSEQYF. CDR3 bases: TGTGCCAGCAGCTCCAGTGGAGGGAACCCAATGCCTAGTGAGCAGTACTTC.

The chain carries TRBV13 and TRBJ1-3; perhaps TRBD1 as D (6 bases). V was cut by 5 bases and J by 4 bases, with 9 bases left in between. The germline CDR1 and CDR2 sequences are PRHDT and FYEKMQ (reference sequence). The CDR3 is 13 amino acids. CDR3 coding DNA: TGTGCCAGCAGCCCCGGACAGGGAAACACCATATATTTT. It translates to CASSPGQGNTIYF.